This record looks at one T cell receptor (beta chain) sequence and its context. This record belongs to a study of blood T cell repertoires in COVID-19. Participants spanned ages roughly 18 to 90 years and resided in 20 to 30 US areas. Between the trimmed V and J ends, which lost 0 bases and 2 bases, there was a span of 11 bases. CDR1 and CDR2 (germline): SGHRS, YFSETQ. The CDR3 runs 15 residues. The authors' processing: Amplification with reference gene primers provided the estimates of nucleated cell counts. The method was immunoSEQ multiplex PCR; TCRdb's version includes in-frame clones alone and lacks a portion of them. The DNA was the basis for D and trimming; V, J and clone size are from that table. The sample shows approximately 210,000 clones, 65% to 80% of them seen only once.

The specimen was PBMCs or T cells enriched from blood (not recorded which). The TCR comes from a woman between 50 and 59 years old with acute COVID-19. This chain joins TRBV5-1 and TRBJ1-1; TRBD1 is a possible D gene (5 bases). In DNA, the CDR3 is TGCGCCAGCAGCTTGGATCAGGGCACCAACACTGAAGCTTTCTTT. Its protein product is CASSLDQGTNTEAFF.